A single sample gave rise to the 14 T cell receptor beta chains below, sequenced in a study of blood T cell repertoires in COVID-19. Clones were read by immunoSEQ multiplex PCR, and TCRdb kept only the in-frame ones, dropping some. Of around 150,000 clones in the sample, roughly 81% were seen once. The sample comprised peripheral blood. Receptors originate from a man aged 35-49 years with acute or convalescent COVID-19.

This chain uses TRBV2 with TRBJ1-2; TRBD1 matches at 7 bases. Per germline, CDR1 SNHLY and CDR2 FYNNEI. The CDR3 length is 15 residues. Trimming removed 2 bases from V and 5 bases from J; junction bases left unmatched: 8. The CDR3 sequence is CASSEQGTAIYGYTF. The CDR3 DNA is TGTGCCAGCAGTGAACAAGGGACAGCTATTTATGGCTACACCTTC.

The DNA of the CDR3 is TGTGCCAGCAGCTTAGAGCCTGGCAGGGCCAATGAGCAGTTCTTC. This gives the protein CASSLEPGRANEQFF. The V call is TRBV7-3, the J call TRBJ2-1; maybe TRBD1 (5 bases). V was clipped by 2 bases and J by 6 bases, with 14 bases between them. In germline, CDR1 is SGHTA, CDR2 FQGTGA. The CDR3 runs 15 residues.

This clone was seen a single time. The chain recombines TRBV3-1 (or the pseudogene TRBV3-2) with TRBJ1-1; TRBD1 agrees at 9 bases. CDR1 is LGHDT and CDR2 is YNNKEL in the germline V gene (reference sequence). This CDR3 spans 16 amino acids. V lost 4 bases and J lost 0; bases outside the gene matches: 6. CDR3: CASSLADRGLNTEAFF. DNA of the CDR3: TGTGCCAGCAGCCTGGCGGACAGGGGCTTGAACACTGAAGCTTTCTTT.

V and J are TRBV7-9 and TRBJ2-7; D remains unclear. The CDR3 is 17 amino acids. The V and J ends lost 4 bases and 6 bases respectively, with 25 bases between them. CDR1 is SEHNR, CDR2 FQNEAQ, per germline (reference sequence). Here the CDR3 reads CASSSPPDNGPLSEQYF. CDR3 DNA: TGTGCCAGCAGCTCACCCCCTGACAATGGCCCCCTTAGCGAGCAGTACTTC.

The chain couples TRBV3-1 (or the pseudogene TRBV3-2) to TRBJ1-1, with D perhaps TRBD1 (5 bases). The CDR3 totals 14 residues. The V end was cut by 6 bases, the J end by 2 bases, with 13 bases between. CDR1 LGHDT and CDR2 YNNKEL come from the germline V gene (reference sequence). In DNA form, the CDR3 reads TGTGCCAGCAGGGTGTGGGGGGGAAACACTGAAGCTTTCTTT. Protein sequence: CASRVWGGNTEAFF.

This chain connects TRBV30 to TRBJ1-1; 9 bases line up with TRBD1. The CDR3 extends over 15 amino acids. Per the germline V gene, CDR1 is GTSNPN and CDR2 is SVGIG (reference sequence). V was clipped by 0 bases and J by 5 bases; unmatched bases: 7. CDR3 sequence reads: CAWSVHTGGRTEAFF. The CDR3 coding sequence is TGTGCCTGGAGTGTACACACAGGGGGCAGAACTGAAGCTTTCTTT.

The V call is TRBV30, the J call TRBJ1-5; D is possibly TRBD1 (5 bases). Per germline, CDR1 GTSNPN and CDR2 SVGIG (reference sequence). Trimming took off 2 bases at V and 0 bases at J, with 11 bases between the two ends. The CDR3 length is 15 residues. Here the CDR3 DNA reads TGTGCCTGGAGTAGAATGGGGGGTAGCAATCAGCCCCAGCATTTT. This codes for CAWSRMGGSNQPQHF.

The chain couples TRBV30 to TRBJ1-1, with a possible D match to TRBD1 (6 bases). CDR3 length: 14 residues. Trimming took 4 bases from V and 1 from J, leaving 13 bases between them. Looked up from germline, CDR1 is GTSNPN and CDR2 is SVGIG (reference sequence). The CDR3 region is CAWNTGQSNTEAFF. CDR3 sequence (DNA): TGTGCCTGGAATACCGGACAGTCGAACACTGAAGCTTTCTTT.

This clone was recorded only once. V is TRBV30 and J is TRBJ2-3; 8 positions agree with TRBD1. CDR1 and CDR2 from the germline V gene are GTSNPN and SVGIG (reference sequence). The CDR3 consists of 15 residues. Trimming removed 3 bases from V and 2 bases from J; junction bases left unmatched: 7. CDR3 coding DNA: TGTGCCTGGAGCGGACAGGGCAATCCCACAGATACGCAGTATTTT. Translating it yields CAWSGQGNPTDTQYF. Full variable domain (missing parts from reference TRBV30 and TRBJ2-3): SQTIHQWPATLVQPVGSPLSLECTVEGTSNPNLYWYRQAAGRGLQLLFYSVGIGQISSEVPQNLSASRPQDRQFILSSKKLLLSDSGFYLCAWSGQGNPTDTQYFGPGTRLTVL.

CDR3 sequence: CASSQEEAMTGELFF. CDR3 nucleotides: TGTGCCAGCAGCCAAGAGGAGGCAATGACCGGGGAGCTGTTTTTT. V is TRBV4-2 and J is TRBJ2-2; D perhaps matches TRBD2 (5 bases). The ends were cut back, 0 bases at V and 5 bases at J, with 10 bases in the middle. The CDR3 is made up of 15 amino acids. The V gene's germline CDR1 is LGHNA and CDR2 YNFKEQ.

The chain employs TRBV7-6 and TRBJ2-1; 8 nucleotides line up with TRBD2. The CDR3 is 18 amino acids. Trimming cost V 4 bases and J 3 bases; bases outside gene matches: 14. In germline, CDR1 is SGHVS, CDR2 FNYEAQ. In DNA form, the CDR3 reads TGTGCCAGCAGCTCCCGCGACCCGGGACTAGGAATCTACAATGAGCAGTTCTTC. It encodes CASSSRDPGLGIYNEQFF.

The chain employs TRBV3-1 (or the pseudogene TRBV3-2) and TRBJ1-2, with a possible D match to TRBD1 (6 bases). This CDR3 spans 14 amino acids. Germline values: CDR1 LGHDT, CDR2 YNNKEL (reference sequence). V dropped 4 bases and J dropped 4 bases, with 13 bases sitting between them. CDR3 bases: TGTGCCAGCAGCCGAGCTGGACAGCTCTATGGCTACACCTTC. The encoded protein is CASSRAGQLYGYTF.

The gene calls are TRBV9 and TRBJ2-3; TRBD2 matches at 10 bases. CDR3 length: 13 amino acids. The germline V gene has CDR1 SGDLS and CDR2 YYNGEE. The J segment lost 8 bases and the V segment lost 4 bases, leaving 4 bases of the junction unmatched. CDR3 amino acids: CASSPAGGPTQYF. The CDR3 region has the DNA TGTGCCAGCAGCCCAGCGGGGGGGCCTACGCAGTATTTT. Supplemented by reference TRBV9 and TRBJ2-3, the full variable domain reads DSGVTQTPKHLITATGQRVTLRCSPRSGDLSVYWYQQSLDQGLQFLIQYYNGEERAKGNILERFSAQQFPDLHSELNLSSLELGDSALYFCASSPAGGPTQYFGPGTRLTVL.

The rearrangement joins TRBV28 to TRBJ1-4, with 7 bases fitting TRBD1. With V trimmed by 5 bases and J by 5 bases, 17 bases remained unmatched. Germline loops: CDR1 MDHEN, CDR2 SYDVKM. The CDR3 covers 18 residues. CDR3 sequence (DNA): TGTGCCAGCAGTGCATATTACCCAAGACAGGGAGGAAATGAAAAACTGTTTTTT. It encodes CASSAYYPRQGGNEKLFF.